Listed here are 10 T cell receptor beta chains from one sample, sequenced in a study of blood T cell repertoires in COVID-19. Profiled with immunoSEQ multiplex PCR; TCRdb holds only in-frame clones, not every one. Of about half a million clones in the sample, 80% to 90% are singletons; the top ten hold roughly 8%. The specimen sequenced was PBMCs or T cells enriched from blood (not recorded which). Receptors were obtained from a woman aged 60 to 75 who had recovered from COVID-19.

This chain links TRBV5-1 with TRBJ2-7; tentative D call: TRBD1 (7 bases). Trimming cost V 4 bases and J 1 base, with 15 bases left between them. This CDR3 region has 15 residues. Looked up from germline, CDR1 is SGHRS and CDR2 is YFSETQ. CDR3 residues: CASSPAGTASYEQYV. Here the CDR3 DNA reads TGCGCCAGCAGCCCCGCGGGGACAGCTTCCTACGAGCAGTACGTC.

This chain links TRBV27 with TRBJ1-6, with TRBD1 matching over 9 bases. CDR3 size: 14 residues. Germline CDR1 and CDR2: MNHEY and SMNVEV (reference sequence). The junction had 4 bases not matched to a gene; V was cut back by 6 bases and J by 7 bases. The CDR3 bases are TGTGCCAGCAGGGGGACAGGGATGAATTCACCCCTCCACTTT. The encoded protein is CASRGTGMNSPLHF.

This clone occurred once. V is TRBV3-1 (or the pseudogene TRBV3-2) and J is TRBJ1-6; a possible D gene is TRBD1 (6 bases). V shed 0 bases and J shed 6 bases, with 12 bases lying between them. Germline-derived CDR1 and CDR2 are LGHDT and YNNKEL (reference sequence). This CDR3 comprises 16 residues. CDR3 residues: CASSQDPDRFNSPLHF. CDR3 DNA sequence: TGTGCCAGCAGCCAAGATCCCGACAGGTTTAATTCACCCCTCCACTTT.

Details on this clone: An end of the junction differs from the germline gene, which may be a read error. The chain is built from TRBV6-1 and TRBJ1-5; the D gene is possibly TRBD1 (5 bases). CDR3 size: 15 residues. Per the germline V gene, CDR1 is MNHNS and CDR2 is SASEGT. The CDR3 sequence: CASREALGGNQPQHF. The CDR3 DNA reads as TGTGCCAGCAGGGAAGCATTGGGGGGGAATCAGCCCCAGCATTTT.

V is TRBV10-1 and J is TRBJ2-5; D is perhaps TRBD1 (6 bases). V lost 4 bases to trimming and J lost 7 bases, with 13 bases between them. The CDR3 loop spans 13 amino acids. Germline lookup yields CDR1 WNHNN and CDR2 SYGVQD (reference sequence). The CDR3 DNA reads TGCGCCAGCAGTGGTTGGGACATGGGGACCCAGTACTTC. It encodes CASSGWDMGTQYF.

The V call is TRBV18, the J call TRBJ2-7; the match to TRBD1 covers 9 bases. This CDR3 is 15 amino acids long. CDR1 is KGHSH and CDR2 is LQKENI in the germline V gene. Trimming at V came to 1 base and at J to 6 bases, leaving 7 bases not matched to a gene. CDR3 amino acids: CASSPQKGTGSEQYV. As DNA, the CDR3 is TGTGCCAGCTCACCACAGAAGGGGACAGGGAGCGAGCAGTACGTC.

This chain links TRBV19 with TRBJ2-2; 8 nucleotides align to TRBD2. CDR1 is LNHDA, CDR2 SQIVND, per germline (reference sequence). CDR3 length equals 17 residues. V was clipped by 5 bases and J by 3 bases; unmatched bases: 11. The CDR3 coding sequence is TGTGCCAGTAGTGCAGCGTGGGGCGGGGGGTACACCGGGGAGCTGTTTTTT. Translation: CASSAAWGGGYTGELFF.

CDR3 sequence (DNA): TGTGCCTGGAGTCCCGGGACAAGCTCCTACGAGCAGTACTTC. Translating gives CAWSPGTSSYEQYF. The chain has TRBV30 and TRBJ2-7, with D possibly TRBD1 on 6 matching bases. V lost 2 bases to trimming and J lost 0 bases, with 11 bases between them. The CDR3 covers 14 residues. In germline, CDR1 is GTSNPN, CDR2 SVGIG (reference sequence).

The chain uses TRBV6-5 and TRBJ1-3, with D possibly TRBD1 on 6 matching bases. Trimming removed 6 bases at V and 2 bases at J, with 14 bases between. Germline values: CDR1 MNHEY, CDR2 SVGAGI. This CDR3 spans 15 amino acids. This chain's CDR3 is CASRLGQLPGNTIYF. CDR3 coding DNA: TGTGCCAGCAGACTAGGACAGTTACCTGGAAACACCATATATTTT.

V usage is TRBV11-3 and J usage is TRBJ2-7; D is perhaps TRBD1 (5 bases). Trimming pared 0 bases from V and 3 bases from J, leaving 15 bases between. The CDR3 is made up of 16 amino acids. From germline, CDR1 is SGHNT and CDR2 YENEEA. CDR3 sequence: CASSLDRVRAYYEQYV. DNA for the CDR3: TGTGCCAGCAGCTTAGATCGGGTCAGGGCCTACTACGAGCAGTACGTC.